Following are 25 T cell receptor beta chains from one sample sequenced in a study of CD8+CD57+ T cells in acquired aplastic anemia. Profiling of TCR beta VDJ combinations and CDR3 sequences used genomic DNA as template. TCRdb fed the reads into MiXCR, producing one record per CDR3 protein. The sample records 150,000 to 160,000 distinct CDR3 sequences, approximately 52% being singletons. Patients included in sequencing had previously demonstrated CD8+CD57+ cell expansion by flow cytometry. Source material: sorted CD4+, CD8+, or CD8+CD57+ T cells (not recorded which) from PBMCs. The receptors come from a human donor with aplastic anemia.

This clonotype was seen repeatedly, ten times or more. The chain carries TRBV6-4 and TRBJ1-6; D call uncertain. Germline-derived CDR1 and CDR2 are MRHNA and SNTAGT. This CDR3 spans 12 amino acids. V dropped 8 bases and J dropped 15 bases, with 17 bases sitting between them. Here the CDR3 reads CASRSESGYLHF. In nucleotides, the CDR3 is TGTGCCAGCCGGAGCGAGTCCGGATACCTCCACTTT.

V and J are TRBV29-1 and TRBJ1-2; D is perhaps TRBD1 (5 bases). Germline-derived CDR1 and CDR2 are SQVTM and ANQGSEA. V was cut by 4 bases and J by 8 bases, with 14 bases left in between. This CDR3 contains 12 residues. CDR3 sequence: CSVALSTDGYTF. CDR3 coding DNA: TGCAGCGTTGCGTTATCGACAGACGGCTACACCTTC.

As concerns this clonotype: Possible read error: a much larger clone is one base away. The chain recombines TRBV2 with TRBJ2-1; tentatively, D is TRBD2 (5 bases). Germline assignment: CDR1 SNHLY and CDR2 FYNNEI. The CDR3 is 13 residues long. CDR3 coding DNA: TGCGCCAGCGGCCACCCCCTCGAGAATGAGCAGTTCTTC. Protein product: CASGHPLENEQFF.

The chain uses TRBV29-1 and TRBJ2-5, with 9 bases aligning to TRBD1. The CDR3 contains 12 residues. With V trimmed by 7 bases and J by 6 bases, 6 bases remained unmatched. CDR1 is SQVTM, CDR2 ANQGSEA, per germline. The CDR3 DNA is TGCAGCGCCCTGGACAGGGGTCAGACCCAGTACTTC. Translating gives CSALDRGQTQYF.

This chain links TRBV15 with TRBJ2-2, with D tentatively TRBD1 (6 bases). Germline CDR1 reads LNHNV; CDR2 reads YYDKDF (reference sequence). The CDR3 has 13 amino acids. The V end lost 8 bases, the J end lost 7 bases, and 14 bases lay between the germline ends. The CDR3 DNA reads TGTGCCACCTCCGCAGGGGTGGGCGGGGAGCTGTTTTTT. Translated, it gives CATSAGVGGELFF.

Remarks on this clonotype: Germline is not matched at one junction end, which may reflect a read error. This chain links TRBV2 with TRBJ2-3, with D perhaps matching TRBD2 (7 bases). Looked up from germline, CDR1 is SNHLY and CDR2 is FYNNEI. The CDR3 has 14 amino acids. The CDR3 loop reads CVSKAGAPPDTQYF. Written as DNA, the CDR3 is TGTGTCAGCAAGGCGGGGGCTCCGCCAGATACGCAGTATTTT.

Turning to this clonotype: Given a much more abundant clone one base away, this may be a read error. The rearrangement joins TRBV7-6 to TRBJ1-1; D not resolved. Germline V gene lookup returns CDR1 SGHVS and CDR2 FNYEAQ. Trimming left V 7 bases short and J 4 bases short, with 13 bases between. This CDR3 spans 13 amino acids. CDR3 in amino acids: CASIPGIGTEAFF. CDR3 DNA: TGTGCCAGCATCCCGGGGATTGGCACTGAAGCTTTCTTT.

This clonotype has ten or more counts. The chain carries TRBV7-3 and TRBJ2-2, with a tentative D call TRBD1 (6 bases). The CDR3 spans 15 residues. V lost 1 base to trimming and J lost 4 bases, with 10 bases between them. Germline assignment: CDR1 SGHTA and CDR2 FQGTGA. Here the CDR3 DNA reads TGTGCCAGCAGCTTAAACCAGGGGAGCACCGGGGAGCTGTTTTTT. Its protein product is CASSLNQGSTGELFF.

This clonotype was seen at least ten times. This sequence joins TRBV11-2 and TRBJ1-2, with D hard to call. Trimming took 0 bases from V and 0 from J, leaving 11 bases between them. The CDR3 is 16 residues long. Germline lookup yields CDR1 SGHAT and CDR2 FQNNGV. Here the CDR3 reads CASSLDGSLANYGYTF. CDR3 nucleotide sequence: TGTGCCAGCAGCTTAGATGGTTCTTTAGCTAACTATGGCTACACCTTC.

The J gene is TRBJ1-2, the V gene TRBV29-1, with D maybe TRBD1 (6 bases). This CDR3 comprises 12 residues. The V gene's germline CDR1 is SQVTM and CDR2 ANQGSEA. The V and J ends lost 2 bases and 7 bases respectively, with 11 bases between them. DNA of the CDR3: TGCAGCGTTGAATCGGACAGTAGTGGCTACACCTTC. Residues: CSVESDSSGYTF.

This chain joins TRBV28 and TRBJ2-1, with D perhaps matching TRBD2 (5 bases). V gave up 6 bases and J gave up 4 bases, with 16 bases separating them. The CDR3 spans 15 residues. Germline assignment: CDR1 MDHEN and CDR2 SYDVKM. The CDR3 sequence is CASRTPGNSYNEQFF. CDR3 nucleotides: TGTGCCAGCAGAACCCCGGGGAACTCGTACAATGAGCAGTTCTTC.

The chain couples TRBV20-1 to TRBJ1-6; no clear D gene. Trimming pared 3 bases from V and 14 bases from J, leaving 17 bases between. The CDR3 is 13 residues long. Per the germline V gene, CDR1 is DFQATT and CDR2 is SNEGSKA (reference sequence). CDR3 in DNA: TGCAGTGCTAGCGGGCAGTCCGCTATATCCCTCCACTTT. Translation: CSASGQSAISLHF.

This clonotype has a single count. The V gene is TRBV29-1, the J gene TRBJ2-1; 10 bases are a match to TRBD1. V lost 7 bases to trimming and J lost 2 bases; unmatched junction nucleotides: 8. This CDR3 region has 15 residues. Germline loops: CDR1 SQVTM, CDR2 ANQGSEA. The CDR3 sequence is CSGRTGGSPYNEQFF. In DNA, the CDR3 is TGCAGCGGAAGGACAGGGGGTTCACCCTACAATGAGCAGTTCTTC.

The CDR3 DNA follows: TGCAGCGTAAAAGGACAGGGCGGCGAGCTGTTTTTT. Translating gives CSVKGQGGELFF. The V call is TRBV29-1, the J call TRBJ2-2; 8 positions match TRBD1. Germline V gene lookup returns CDR1 SQVTM and CDR2 ANQGSEA. The CDR3 has 12 residues. Trimming cost V 6 bases and J 11 bases; bases outside gene matches: 8.

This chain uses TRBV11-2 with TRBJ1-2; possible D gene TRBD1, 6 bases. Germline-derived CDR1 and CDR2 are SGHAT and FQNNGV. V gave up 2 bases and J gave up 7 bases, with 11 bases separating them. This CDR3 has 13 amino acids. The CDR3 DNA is TGTGCCAGCAGCTTAACGTCGGGGGCTGGCTACACCTTC. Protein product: CASSLTSGAGYTF.

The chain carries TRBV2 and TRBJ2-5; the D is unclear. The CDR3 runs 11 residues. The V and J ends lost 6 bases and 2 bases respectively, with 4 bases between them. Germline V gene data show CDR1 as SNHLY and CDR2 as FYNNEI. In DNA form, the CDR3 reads TGTGCCAGCAGGTATCAAGAGACCCAGTACTTC. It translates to CASRYQETQYF.

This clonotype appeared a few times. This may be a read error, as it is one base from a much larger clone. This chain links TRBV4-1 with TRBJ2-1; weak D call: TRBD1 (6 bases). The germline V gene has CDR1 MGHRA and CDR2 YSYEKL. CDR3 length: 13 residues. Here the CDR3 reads CTSSQRGNNEQFF. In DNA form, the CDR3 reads TGCACCAGCAGCCAGAGGGGGAACAATGAGCAGTTCTTC.

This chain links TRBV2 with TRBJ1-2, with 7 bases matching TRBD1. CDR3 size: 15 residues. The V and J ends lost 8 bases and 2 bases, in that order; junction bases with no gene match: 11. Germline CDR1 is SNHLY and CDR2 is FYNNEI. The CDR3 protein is CASANTGVQNYGYTF. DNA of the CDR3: TGTGCCAGCGCCAACACAGGGGTTCAGAACTATGGCTACACCTTC.

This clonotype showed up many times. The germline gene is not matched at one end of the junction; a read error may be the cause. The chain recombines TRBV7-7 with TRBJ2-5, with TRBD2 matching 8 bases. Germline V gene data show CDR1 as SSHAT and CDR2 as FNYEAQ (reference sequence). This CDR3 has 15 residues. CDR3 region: CASSSSGTSRETQYF. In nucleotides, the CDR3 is TGTGCTAGCAGCTCTTCCGGGACTAGTCGAGAGACCCAGTACTTC.

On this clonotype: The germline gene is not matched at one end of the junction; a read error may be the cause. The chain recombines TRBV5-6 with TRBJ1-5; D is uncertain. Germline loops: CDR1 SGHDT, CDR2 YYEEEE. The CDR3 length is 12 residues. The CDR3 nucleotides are TGTGCCAGCGGCTTGGACGATCAGCCCCAGCATTTT. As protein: CASGLDDQPQHF.

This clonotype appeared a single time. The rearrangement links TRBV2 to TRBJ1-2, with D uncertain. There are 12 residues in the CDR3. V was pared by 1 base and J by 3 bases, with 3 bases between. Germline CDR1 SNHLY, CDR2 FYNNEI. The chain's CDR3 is CASSEVDYGYTF. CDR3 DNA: TGTGCCAGCAGTGAAGTTGACTATGGCTACACCTTC.

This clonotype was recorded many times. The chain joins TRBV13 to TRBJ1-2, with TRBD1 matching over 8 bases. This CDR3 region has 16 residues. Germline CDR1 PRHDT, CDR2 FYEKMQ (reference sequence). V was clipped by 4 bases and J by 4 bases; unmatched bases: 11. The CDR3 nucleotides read TGTGCCAGCAGCTCCCCGGGACAGGTCCCGATCTATGGCTACACCTTC. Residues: CASSSPGQVPIYGYTF.

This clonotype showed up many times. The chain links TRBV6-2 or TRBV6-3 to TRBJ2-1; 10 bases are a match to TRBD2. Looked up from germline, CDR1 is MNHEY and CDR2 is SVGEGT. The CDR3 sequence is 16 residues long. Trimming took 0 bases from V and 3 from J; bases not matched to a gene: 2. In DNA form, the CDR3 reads TGTGCCAGCAGTTACTCTAGCGGGGGGCTCTACAATGAGCAGTTCTTC. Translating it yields CASSYSSGGLYNEQFF.

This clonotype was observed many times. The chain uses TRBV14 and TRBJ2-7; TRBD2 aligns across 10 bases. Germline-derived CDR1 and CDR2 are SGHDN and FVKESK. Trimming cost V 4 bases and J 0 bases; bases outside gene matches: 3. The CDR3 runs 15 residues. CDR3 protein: CASSRLAGASYEQYF. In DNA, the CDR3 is TGTGCCAGCAGCCGGCTAGCGGGGGCCTCCTACGAGCAGTACTTC.

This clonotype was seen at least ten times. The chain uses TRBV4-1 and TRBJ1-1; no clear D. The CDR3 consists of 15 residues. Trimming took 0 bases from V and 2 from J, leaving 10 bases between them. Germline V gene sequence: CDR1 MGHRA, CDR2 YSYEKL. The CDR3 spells CASSQDLGPNTEAFF. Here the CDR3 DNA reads TGCGCCAGCAGCCAAGATCTTGGACCAAACACTGAAGCTTTCTTT.